The next 13 T cell receptor beta chains were all read from a single sample in a study of OX40 agonist ivuxolimab in advanced cancers. The assay was immunoSEQ multiplex PCR, and TCRdb's table has in-frame clones only and misses some. The data hold about 75,000 clones, with more than 75% observed a single time. The source was CD4+ or CD8+ T cells sorted from blood, collected in a trial of the OX40 agonist ivuxolimab. These receptors all come from an adult with an advanced solid tumor such as melanoma, head and neck, liver or kidney cancer.

The V gene is TRBV6-5, the J gene TRBJ2-7; D is ambiguous. The CDR3 spans 11 residues. V was shortened by 5 bases and J by 2 bases, with 4 bases between the two germline ends. Per the germline V gene, CDR1 is MNHEY and CDR2 is SVGAGI. The CDR3 sequence is CASSVTYEQYF. CDR3 coding DNA: TGTGCCAGCAGTGTTACCTACGAGCAGTACTTC.

The chain links TRBV5-8 to TRBJ2-6; D perhaps matches TRBD2 (6 bases). The germline V gene encodes CDR1 SGHTS and CDR2 YDEGEE. CDR3 length: 15 amino acids. Deletions cut 7 bases from V and 2 bases from J, with 13 bases between. CDR3 residues: CASSLWRAGANVLTF. The CDR3 region has the DNA TGTGCCAGCTCCCTTTGGAGGGCTGGGGCCAACGTCCTGACTTTC.

This clone was counted only a few times. The gene calls are TRBV11-3 and TRBJ2-1; 8 nucleotides match TRBD2. The CDR3 has 16 residues. Germline V lookup: CDR1 SGHNT, CDR2 YENEEA. Trimming took 0 bases from V and 2 from J; bases not matched to a gene: 3. CDR3 coding DNA: TGTGCCAGCAGCTTAGATGCGCGGGAGGCCTACAATGAGCAGTTCTTC. Protein product: CASSLDAREAYNEQFF.

This clone has only one observation. This chain uses TRBV5-5 with TRBJ2-2; D may be TRBD2 (6 bases). V lost 0 bases to trimming and J lost 3 bases, with 15 bases between them. CDR1 and CDR2 from the germline V gene are SGHKS and YYEKEE (reference sequence). There are 17 residues in the CDR3. CDR3 nucleotide sequence: TGTGCCAGCAGCTTGGTGGCCGGGGGTAGGGACACCGGGGAGCTGTTTTTT. Translation gives CASSLVAGGRDTGELFF.

The chain joins TRBV4-1 to TRBJ1-2, with D possibly TRBD1 on 5 matching bases. V lost 0 bases, J lost 1 base, and 9 bases lay in between. CDR3 length equals 15 residues. CDR1 is MGHRA and CDR2 is YSYEKL in the germline V gene. CDR3 residues: CASSQDTGGNYGYTF. The CDR3 bases are TGCGCCAGCAGCCAAGATACAGGAGGTAACTATGGCTACACCTTC.

The sample holds a few counts of this clone. This chain connects TRBV5-1 to TRBJ1-1; no reliable D call. The CDR3 consists of 14 residues. V was clipped by 0 bases and J by 9 bases, with 15 bases between them. Germline V gives CDR1 SGHRS, CDR2 YFSETQ. DNA for the CDR3: TGCGCCAGCAGCTTGGCCGAGACAAAGGGAAAAGCTTTCTTT. It specifies CASSLAETKGKAFF.

There are a few counts of this clone. This chain connects TRBV18 to TRBJ1-2, with 9 bases fitting TRBD1. The CDR3 contains 15 residues. The ends lost 2 bases at V and 6 bases at J; junction bases unmatched: 7. Germline V gene data show CDR1 as KGHSH and CDR2 as LQKENI. This CDR3 is CASSPDIGTGNGYTF. CDR3 bases: TGTGCCAGCTCACCAGACATCGGGACAGGGAATGGCTACACCTTC. Full variable domain (remainder filled in from reference TRBV18 and TRBJ1-2): NAGVMQNPRHLVRRRGQEARLRCSPMKGHSHVYWYRQLPEEGLKFMVYLQKENIIDESGMPKERFSAEFPKEGPSILRIQQVVRGDSAAYFCASSPDIGTGNGYTFGSGTRLTVV.

This rearrangement joins TRBV28 to TRBJ2-1, with D uncertain. Trimming shortened V by 8 bases and J by 2 bases, and 16 bases separated the two germline ends. The germline V gene has CDR1 MDHEN and CDR2 SYDVKM. This CDR3 region has 15 residues. The CDR3 coding sequence is TGTGCCAGCCGGCAAGGGAAACTACCCTACAATGAGCAGTTCTTC. Translated: CASRQGKLPYNEQFF.

J is TRBJ1-6 and V is TRBV19, with D hard to call. Trimming shortened V by 3 bases and J by 5 bases, and 11 bases separated the two germline ends. The CDR3 consists of 15 residues. The germline gives CDR1 LNHDA, CDR2 SQIVND (reference sequence). In nucleotides, the CDR3 is TGTGCCAGTAGTATTGGAGCGGAAGATAATTCACCCCTCCACTTT. This encodes CASSIGAEDNSPLHF. The variable domain in full, completed from reference TRBV19 and TRBJ1-6, reads DGGITQSPKYLFRKEGQNVTLSCEQNLNHDAMYWYRQDPGQGLRLIYYSQIVNDFQKGDIAEGYSVSREKKESFPLTVTSAQKNPTAFYLCASSIGAEDNSPLHFGNGTRLTVT.

V and J are TRBV19 and TRBJ2-5; possibly TRBD2 for D (5 bases). Trimming removed 3 bases at V and 2 bases at J, with 10 bases between. This CDR3 has 14 amino acids. The germline CDR1 and CDR2 sequences are LNHDA and SQIVND (reference sequence). The CDR3 DNA reads TGTGCCAGTAGTATCCTCGGGGTACAAGAGACCCAGTACTTC. This encodes CASSILGVQETQYF.

Comment on this clone: Germline is not matched at one junction end, which may reflect a read error. V is TRBV15 and J is TRBJ1-2; TRBD1 is a possible D gene (6 bases). Per germline, CDR1 LNHNV and CDR2 YYDKDF (reference sequence). The CDR3 has 13 residues. Here the CDR3 reads CATSSGLTTGFQF. The CDR3 DNA follows: TGTGCCACCAGCAGTGGGTTAACTACAGGGTTCCAGTTC.

The chain carries TRBV11-3 and TRBJ2-1, with 8 nucleotides matching TRBD1. Germline V gives CDR1 SGHNT, CDR2 YENEEA. The CDR3 runs to 15 residues. V shed 1 base, J shed 5 bases, and the junction held 4 bases outside the gene matches. CDR3 coding DNA: TGTGCCAGCAGCTTAGCGCCAGGGGGCCACAATGAGCAGTTCTTC. The encoded protein is CASSLAPGGHNEQFF.

V is TRBV11-2 and J is TRBJ1-2; a weak D match, TRBD1 (5 bases). Germline V gene sequence: CDR1 SGHAT, CDR2 FQNNGV. V lost 5 bases and J 2 bases, leaving 9 bases between the germline ends. This CDR3 contains 13 residues. CDR3 sequence (DNA): TGTGCCAGCAGCCCGGACATGAACTATGGCTACACCTTC. Protein product: CASSPDMNYGYTF.